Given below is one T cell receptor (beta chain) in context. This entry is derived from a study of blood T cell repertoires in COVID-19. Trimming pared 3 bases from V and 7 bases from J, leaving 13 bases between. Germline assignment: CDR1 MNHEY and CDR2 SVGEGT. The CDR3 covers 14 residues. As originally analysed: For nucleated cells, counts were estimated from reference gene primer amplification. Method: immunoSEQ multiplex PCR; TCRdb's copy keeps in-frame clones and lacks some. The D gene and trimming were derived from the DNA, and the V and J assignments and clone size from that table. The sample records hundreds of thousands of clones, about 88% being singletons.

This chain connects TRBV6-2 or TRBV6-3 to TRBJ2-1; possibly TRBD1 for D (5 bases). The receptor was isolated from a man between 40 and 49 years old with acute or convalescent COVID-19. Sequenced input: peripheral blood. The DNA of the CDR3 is TGTGCCAGCAGTTATGATCAGGGAAAGAATGAGCAGTTCTTC. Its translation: CASSYDQGKNEQFF.